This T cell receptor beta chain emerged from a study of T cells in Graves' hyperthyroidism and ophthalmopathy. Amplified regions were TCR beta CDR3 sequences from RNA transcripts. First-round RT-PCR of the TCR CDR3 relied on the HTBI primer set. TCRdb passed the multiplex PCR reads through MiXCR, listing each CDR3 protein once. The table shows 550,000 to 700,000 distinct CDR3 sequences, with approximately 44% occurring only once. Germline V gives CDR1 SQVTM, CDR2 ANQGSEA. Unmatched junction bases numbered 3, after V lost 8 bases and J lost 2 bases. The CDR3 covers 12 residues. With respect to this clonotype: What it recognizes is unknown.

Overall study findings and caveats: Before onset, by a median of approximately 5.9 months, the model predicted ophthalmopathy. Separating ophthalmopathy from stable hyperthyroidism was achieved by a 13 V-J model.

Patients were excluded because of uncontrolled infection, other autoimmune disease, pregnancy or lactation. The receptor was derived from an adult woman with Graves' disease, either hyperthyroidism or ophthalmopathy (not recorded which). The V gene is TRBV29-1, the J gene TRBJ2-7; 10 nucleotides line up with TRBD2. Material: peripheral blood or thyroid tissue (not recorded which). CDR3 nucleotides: TGCAGCTTAGGACTAGCGGCCTACGAGCAGTACTTC. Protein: CSLGLAAYEQYF.